This T cell receptor (beta chain) was documented in a study of CD8+ T cells in alopecia areata. Study-wide results and limits: Mice gave a clearer picture of TCR sharing than patients did, possibly for HLA-related reasons. Besides other cells, scalp samples also yield sequences of resident alphabeta T cells from normal skin. Higher clonality than in normal scalp was seen in lesional scalp, especially alopecia totalis/universalis.

The V gene end was trimmed by 2 bases and the J gene end by 1 base; junction bases not matched to a gene: 2. The CDR3 has 14 residues. Germline V gene lookup returns CDR1 SGHRS and CDR2 YFSETQ. Sequencing relied on a cDNA template that was reverse transcribed from extracted RNA. The assay was immunoSEQ multiplex PCR, and TCRdb's table has in-frame clones only and misses some. The sample holds around 120,000 clones, roughly two fifths seen once. This clone was detected a few times. Its antigen is still unknown. This TCR came from a human donor with alopecia areata. Sequencing was performed on CD4+ T cells sorted from blood. This sequence joins TRBV5-1 and TRBJ2-5; the match to TRBD1 covers 7 bases. CDR3 sequence reads: CASSFGDSQETQYF. The CDR3, as DNA: TGCGCCAGCAGCTTCGGGGACAGCCAAGAGACCCAGTACTTC. Full variable domain (remainder filled in from reference TRBV5-1 and TRBJ2-5): KAGVTQTPRYLIKTRGQQVTLSCSPISGHRSVSWYQQTPGQGLQFLFEYFSETQRNKGNFPGRFSGRQFSNSRSEMNVSTLELGDSALYLCASSFGDSQETQYFGPGTRLLVL.